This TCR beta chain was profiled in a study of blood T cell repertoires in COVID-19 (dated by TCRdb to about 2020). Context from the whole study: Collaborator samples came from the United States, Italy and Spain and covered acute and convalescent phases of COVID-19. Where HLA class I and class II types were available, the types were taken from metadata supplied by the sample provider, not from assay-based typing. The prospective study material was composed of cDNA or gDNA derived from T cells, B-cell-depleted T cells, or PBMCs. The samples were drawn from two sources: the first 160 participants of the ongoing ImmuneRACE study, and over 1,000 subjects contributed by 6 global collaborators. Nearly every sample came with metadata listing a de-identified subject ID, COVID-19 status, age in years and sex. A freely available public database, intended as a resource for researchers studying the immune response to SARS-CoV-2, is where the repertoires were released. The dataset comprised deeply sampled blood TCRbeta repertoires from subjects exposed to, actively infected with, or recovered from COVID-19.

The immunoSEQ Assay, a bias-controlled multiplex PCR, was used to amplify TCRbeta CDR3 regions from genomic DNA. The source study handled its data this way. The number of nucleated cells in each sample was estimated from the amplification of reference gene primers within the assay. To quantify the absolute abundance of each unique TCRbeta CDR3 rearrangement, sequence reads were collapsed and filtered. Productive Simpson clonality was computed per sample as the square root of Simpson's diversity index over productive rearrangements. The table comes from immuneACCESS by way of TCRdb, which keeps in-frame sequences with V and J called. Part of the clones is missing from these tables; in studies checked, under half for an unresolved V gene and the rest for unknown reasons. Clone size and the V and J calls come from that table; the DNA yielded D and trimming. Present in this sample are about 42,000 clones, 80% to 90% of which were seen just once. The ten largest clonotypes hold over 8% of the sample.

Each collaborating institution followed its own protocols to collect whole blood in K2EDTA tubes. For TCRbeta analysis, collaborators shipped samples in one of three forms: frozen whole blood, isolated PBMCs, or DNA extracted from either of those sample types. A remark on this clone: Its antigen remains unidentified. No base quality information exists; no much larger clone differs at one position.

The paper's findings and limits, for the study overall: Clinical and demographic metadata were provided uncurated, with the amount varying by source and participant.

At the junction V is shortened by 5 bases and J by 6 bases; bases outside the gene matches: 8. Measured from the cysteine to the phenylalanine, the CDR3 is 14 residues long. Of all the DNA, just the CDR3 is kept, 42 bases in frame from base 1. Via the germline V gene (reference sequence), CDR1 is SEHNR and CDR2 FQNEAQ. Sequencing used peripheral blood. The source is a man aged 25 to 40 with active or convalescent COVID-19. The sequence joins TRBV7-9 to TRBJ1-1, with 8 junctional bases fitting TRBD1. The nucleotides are TGTGCCAGCAGCAAGACAGGGGAGATCGCTGAAGCTTTCTTT. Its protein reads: CASSKTGEIAEAFF.